The 16 T cell receptor beta chains below all came from one sample that was sequenced in a study of beta chain features in type 1 diabetes. Whole-study results and caveats: Moderately but significantly shorter TCRB CDR3s were found in Type 1 diabetes patients in all four CD4+ subsets.

Isolated RNA was reverse transcribed in full, so expressed TCRB transcripts were sequenced. Method: immunoSEQ multiplex PCR; TCRdb's copy keeps in-frame clones and lacks some. The sample consists of a few hundred thousand clones, around an eighth of them appearing once. These TCRs are of unknown antigen specificity. Sequencing was done on a sample of naive CD4+ T cells from blood. Receptor source: a young woman with type 1 diabetes.

This chain connects TRBV11-2 to TRBJ2-1, with 10 bases identical to TRBD2. CDR3 length equals 16 residues. CDR1 and CDR2 from the germline V gene are SGHAT and FQNNGV. The V and J ends lost 5 bases and 6 bases, in that order; junction bases with no gene match: 10. The CDR3 sequence: CASSPLSGRVFNEQFF. The CDR3 DNA reads TGTGCCAGCAGCCCTCTCAGCGGGAGGGTTTTCAATGAGCAGTTCTTC.

The J gene is TRBJ1-4, the V gene TRBV30, with TRBD1 matching over 8 bases. The germline V gene encodes CDR1 GTSNPN and CDR2 SVGIG (reference sequence). This CDR3 contains 15 residues. J gave up 7 bases and V 1 base, and 8 bases lay outside the gene matches. The CDR3 loop is CAWSETGGVGEKLFF. The CDR3 DNA follows: TGTGCCTGGAGTGAAACAGGGGGTGTGGGTGAAAAACTGTTTTTT.

This clone occurred a few times. The chain couples TRBV10-3 to TRBJ2-7, with 8 bases lining up with TRBD2. The germline V gene encodes CDR1 ENHRY and CDR2 SYGVKD. The CDR3 is made up of 15 amino acids. V lost 3 bases, J lost 1 base, and 5 bases stayed unmatched. The CDR3 loop is CAISDPGLESYEQYV. CDR3 nucleotides: TGTGCCATCAGTGACCCGGGACTAGAATCCTACGAGCAGTACGTC.

This chain joins TRBV19 and TRBJ1-2; 7 bases map to TRBD1. V shed 5 bases, J shed 4 bases, and the junction held 4 bases outside the gene matches. This CDR3 has 13 residues. Germline V lookup: CDR1 LNHDA, CDR2 SQIVND (reference sequence). The CDR3 nucleotides are TGTGCCAGTAGTTTCACAGGGGTCTATGGCTACACCTTC. Protein: CASSFTGVYGYTF.

The rearrangement links TRBV11-2 to TRBJ2-5; 7 nucleotides match TRBD2. The CDR3 has 13 amino acids. Germline V gene lookup returns CDR1 SGHAT and CDR2 FQNNGV. V gave up 7 bases and J gave up 4 bases; unmatched junction bases: 6. In DNA form, the CDR3 reads TGTGCCAGCAACGTGACTAGCATAGAGACCCAGTACTTC. Translating it yields CASNVTSIETQYF.

This clone came up a few times. The chain uses TRBV5-1 and TRBJ2-1; TRBD2 aligns across 9 bases. The CDR3 totals 15 residues. V was clipped by 9 bases and J by 9 bases; unmatched bases: 16. CDR1 is SGHRS and CDR2 is YFSETQ in the germline V gene. The CDR3 is CATSAGLAGISEQFF. The CDR3 DNA follows: TGCGCCACCTCCGCAGGGCTAGCGGGAATAAGTGAGCAGTTCTTC.

J is TRBJ2-5 and V is TRBV7-2; 8 positions match TRBD1. In germline, CDR1 is SGHTA, CDR2 FQGNSA. The V gene end was trimmed by 6 bases and the J gene end by 2 bases; junction bases not matched to a gene: 8. CDR3 length equals 15 residues. CDR3 sequence (DNA): TGTGCCAGCAGTCGACCGGGACAGGTTCAAGAGACCCAGTACTTC. Its protein is CASSRPGQVQETQYF.

V and J are TRBV7-9 and TRBJ2-7; D gene uncertain. V was clipped by 1 base and J by 2 bases, with 9 bases between them. This CDR3 contains 14 residues. The V gene's germline CDR1 is SEHNR and CDR2 FQNEAQ (reference sequence). The CDR3 sequence is CASSLGQATYEQYV. In DNA form, the CDR3 reads TGTGCCAGCAGCTTAGGCCAGGCCACCTACGAGCAGTACGTC.

The V call is TRBV7-9, the J call TRBJ1-1; D gene uncertain. The V gene's germline CDR1 is SEHNR and CDR2 FQNEAQ (reference sequence). V lost 6 bases and J lost 2, with 10 bases in between. This CDR3 region has 13 residues. This CDR3 reads CASRIAVNTEAFF. The CDR3 DNA reads TGTGCCAGCAGAATCGCAGTTAACACTGAAGCTTTCTTT.

This chain uses TRBV7-9 with TRBJ2-1, with TRBD2 as a possible D gene (5 bases). Trimming left V 1 base short and J 6 bases short, with 16 bases between. Germline V gene lookup returns CDR1 SEHNR and CDR2 FQNEAQ (reference sequence). The CDR3 is 16 amino acids. CDR3 amino acids: CASSLGLAPIGNEQFF. Written as DNA, the CDR3 is TGTGCCAGCAGCTTAGGGCTAGCCCCCATTGGCAATGAGCAGTTCTTC.

The chain is built from TRBV27 and TRBJ2-1; 11 bases map to TRBD2. This CDR3 contains 15 residues. From germline, CDR1 is MNHEY and CDR2 SMNVEV (reference sequence). J lost 6 bases, V lost 3 bases, and 4 bases had no gene match. CDR3 DNA: TGTGCCAGCAGTTTCGCTAGCGGGAGGACCAATGAGCAGTTCTTC. Its protein is CASSFASGRTNEQFF.

This clone was seen more than once but under ten times. This same CDR3 is encoded by further DNA sequences in the sample. The CDR3 nucleotides are TGTGCCAGCTCACCGGGACAGGGCCTTTCCTACGAGCAGTACTTC. Its translation: CASSPGQGLSYEQYF. This chain links TRBV18 with TRBJ2-7; 9 bases align to TRBD1. The CDR3 is 15 residues long. Trimming took 3 bases from V and 1 from J; bases not matched to a gene: 4. Germline V CDR1 and CDR2: KGHSH, LQKENI.

This clone came up many times. The chain is built from TRBV28 and TRBJ2-6, with D tentatively TRBD2 (7 bases). V lost 5 bases and J lost 4, with 12 bases in between. CDR1 and CDR2 (germline): MDHEN, SYDVKM. The CDR3 extends over 15 amino acids. CDR3 loop: CASSGGGSGANVLTF. CDR3 nucleotides: TGTGCCAGCAGTGGGGGGGGCTCCGGGGCCAACGTCCTGACTTTC.

This clone was counted a few times. The chain links TRBV5-1 to TRBJ2-5; possible D gene TRBD1, 6 bases. CDR3 length: 15 amino acids. CDR1 is SGHRS, CDR2 YFSETQ, per germline. Trimming left V 6 bases short and J 4 bases short, with 19 bases between. As DNA, the CDR3 is TGCGCCAGCACCTCGACAGGTCTCGCGGTAGAGACCCAGTACTTC. Translated: CASTSTGLAVETQYF.

This chain uses TRBV9 with TRBJ2-5; 7 positions agree with TRBD1. Losses at the gene ends were 0 bases for V and 5 bases for J; bases not matched to a gene: 7. This CDR3 region has 15 residues. Per germline, CDR1 SGDLS and CDR2 YYNGEE. CDR3 residues: CASSVAPGGEETQYF. DNA for the CDR3: TGTGCCAGCAGCGTAGCTCCAGGGGGTGAGGAGACCCAGTACTTC. The full variable domain, with the rest looked up from reference TRBV9 and TRBJ2-5, is DSGVTQTPKHLITATGQRVTLRCSPRSGDLSVYWYQQSLDQGLQFLIQYYNGEERAKGNILERFSAQQFPDLHSELNLSSLELGDSALYFCASSVAPGGEETQYFGPGTRLLVL.

This clone was detected a few times. This chain links TRBV7-9 with TRBJ1-2, with TRBD1 matching over 8 bases. Germline V gene lookup returns CDR1 SEHNR and CDR2 FQNEAQ (reference sequence). This CDR3 has 15 amino acids. V shed 5 bases, J shed 0 bases, and the junction held 5 bases outside the gene matches. The chain's CDR3 is CASSPGQASNYGYTF. CDR3 bases: TGTGCCAGCAGCCCGGGACAGGCGTCTAACTATGGCTACACCTTC.